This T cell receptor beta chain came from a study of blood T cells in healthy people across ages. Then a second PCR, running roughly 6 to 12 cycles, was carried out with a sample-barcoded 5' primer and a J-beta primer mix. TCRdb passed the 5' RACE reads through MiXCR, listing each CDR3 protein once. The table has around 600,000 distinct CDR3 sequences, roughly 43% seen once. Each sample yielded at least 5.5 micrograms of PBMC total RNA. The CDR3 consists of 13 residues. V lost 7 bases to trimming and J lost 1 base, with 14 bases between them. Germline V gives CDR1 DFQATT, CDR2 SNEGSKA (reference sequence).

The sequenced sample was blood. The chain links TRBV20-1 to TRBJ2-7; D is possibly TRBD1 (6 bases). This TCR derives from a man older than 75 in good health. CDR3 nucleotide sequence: TGCAGTGTAATCGGCAGGGGATCCTACGAGCAGTACTTC. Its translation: CSVIGRGSYEQYF.